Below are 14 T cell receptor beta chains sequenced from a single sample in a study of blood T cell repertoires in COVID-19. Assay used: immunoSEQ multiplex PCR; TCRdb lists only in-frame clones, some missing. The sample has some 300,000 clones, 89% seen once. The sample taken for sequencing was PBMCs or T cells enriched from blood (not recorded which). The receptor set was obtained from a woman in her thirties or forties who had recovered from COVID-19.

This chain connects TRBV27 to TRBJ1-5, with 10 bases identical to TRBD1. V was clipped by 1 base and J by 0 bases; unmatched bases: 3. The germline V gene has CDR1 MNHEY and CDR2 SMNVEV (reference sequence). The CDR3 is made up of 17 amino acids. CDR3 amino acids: CASSLWGTGDSNQPQHF. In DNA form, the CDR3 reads TGTGCCAGCAGTTTATGGGGGACAGGGGATAGCAATCAGCCCCAGCATTTT.

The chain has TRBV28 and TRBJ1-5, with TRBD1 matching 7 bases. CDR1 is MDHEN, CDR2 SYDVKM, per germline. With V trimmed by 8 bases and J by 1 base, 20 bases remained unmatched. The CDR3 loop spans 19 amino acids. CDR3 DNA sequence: TGTGCCAGCTTGAGGTACAGGGGTAGGGGGAAAGGAAGCAATCAGCCCCAGCATTTT. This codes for CASLRYRGRGKGSNQPQHF.

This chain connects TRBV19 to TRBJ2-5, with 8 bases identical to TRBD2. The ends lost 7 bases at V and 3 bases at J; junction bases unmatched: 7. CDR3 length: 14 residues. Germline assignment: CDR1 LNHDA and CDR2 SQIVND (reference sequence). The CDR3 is CASNYGGVEETQYF. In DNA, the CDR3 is TGTGCCAGTAATTACGGGGGGGTCGAAGAGACCCAGTACTTC.

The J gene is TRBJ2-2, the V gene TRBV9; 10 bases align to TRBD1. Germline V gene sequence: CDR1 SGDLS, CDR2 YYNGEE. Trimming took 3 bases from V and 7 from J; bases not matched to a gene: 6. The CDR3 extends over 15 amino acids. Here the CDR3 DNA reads TGTGCCAGCAGCGCGCGGACAGGGGGTGGCGGGGAGCTGTTTTTT. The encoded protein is CASSARTGGGGELFF.

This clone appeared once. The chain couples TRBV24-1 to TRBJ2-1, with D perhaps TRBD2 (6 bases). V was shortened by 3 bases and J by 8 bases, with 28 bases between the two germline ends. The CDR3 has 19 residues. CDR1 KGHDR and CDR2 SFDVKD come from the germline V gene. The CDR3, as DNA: TGTGCCACCAGTGATGGGACCCCGGAACGTTGGAGGGTTAGTGATGAGCAGTTCTTC. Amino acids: CATSDGTPERWRVSDEQFF.

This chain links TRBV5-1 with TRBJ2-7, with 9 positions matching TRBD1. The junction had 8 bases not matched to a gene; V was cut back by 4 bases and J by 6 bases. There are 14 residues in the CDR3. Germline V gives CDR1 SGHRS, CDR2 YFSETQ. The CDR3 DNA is TGCGCCAGCAGCCCCTGGGACAGGGAGGGCGAGCAGTACTTC. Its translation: CASSPWDREGEQYF. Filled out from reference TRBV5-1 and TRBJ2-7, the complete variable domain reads KAGVTQTPRYLIKTRGQQVTLSCSPISGHRSVSWYQQTPGQGLQFLFEYFSETQRNKGNFPGRFSGRQFSNSRSEMNVSTLELGDSALYLCASSPWDREGEQYFGPGTRLTVT.

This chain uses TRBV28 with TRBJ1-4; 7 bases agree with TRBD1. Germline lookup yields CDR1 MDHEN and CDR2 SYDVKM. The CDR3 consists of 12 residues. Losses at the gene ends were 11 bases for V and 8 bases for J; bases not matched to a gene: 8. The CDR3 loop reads CASTGLREKLFF. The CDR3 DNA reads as TGTGCCTCGACAGGGCTGAGGGAAAAACTGTTTTTT.

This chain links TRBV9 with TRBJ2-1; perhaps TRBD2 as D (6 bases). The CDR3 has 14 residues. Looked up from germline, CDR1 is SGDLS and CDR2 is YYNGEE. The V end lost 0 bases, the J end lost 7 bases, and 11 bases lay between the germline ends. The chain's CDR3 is CASSVGPRENEQFF. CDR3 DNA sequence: TGTGCCAGCAGCGTAGGACCCCGGGAGAATGAGCAGTTCTTC.

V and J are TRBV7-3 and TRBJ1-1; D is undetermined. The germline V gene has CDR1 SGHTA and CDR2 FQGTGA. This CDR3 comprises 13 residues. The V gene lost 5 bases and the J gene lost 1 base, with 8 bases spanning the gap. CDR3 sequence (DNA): TGTGCCAGCAGCCTCCGCGGGAACACTGAAGCTTTCTTT. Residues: CASSLRGNTEAFF. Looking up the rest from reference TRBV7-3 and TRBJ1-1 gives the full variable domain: GAGVSQTPSNKVTEKGKYVELRCDPISGHTALYWYRQSLGQGPEFLIYFQGTGAADDSGLPNDRFFAVRPEGSVSTLKIQRTERGDSAVYLCASSLRGNTEAFFGQGTRLTVV.

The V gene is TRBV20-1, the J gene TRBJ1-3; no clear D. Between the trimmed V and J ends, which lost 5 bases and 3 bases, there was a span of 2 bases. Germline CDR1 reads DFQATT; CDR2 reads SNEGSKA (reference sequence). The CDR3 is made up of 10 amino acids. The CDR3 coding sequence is TGCAGTGCTCTTGGAAACACCATATATTTT. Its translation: CSALGNTIYF.

For the CDR3, the DNA is TGTGCCAGCAGCAAAAGTAGCAGCTCTAAGGGGGTTGGTGGGGATAATCAGCCCCAGCATTTT. As protein: CASSKSSSSKGVGGDNQPQHF. V is TRBV21-1 and J is TRBJ1-5; the D call TRBD1 from the table was never checked on the DNA. TRBV21-1 is classified as a pseudogene. The CDR3 runs 21 residues.

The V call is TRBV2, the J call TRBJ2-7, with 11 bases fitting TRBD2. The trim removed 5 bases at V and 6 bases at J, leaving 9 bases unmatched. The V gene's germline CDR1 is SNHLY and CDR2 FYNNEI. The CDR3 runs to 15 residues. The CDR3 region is CASSPSSGGASEQYF. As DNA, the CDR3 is TGTGCCAGCAGTCCCAGTAGCGGGGGGGCCTCCGAGCAGTACTTC.

CDR3 coding DNA: TGTGCCAGCAGCGTATTCTCTAACAATGAGCAGTTCTTC. As protein: CASSVFSNNEQFF. The J gene is TRBJ2-1, the V gene TRBV9; D gene uncertain. Trimming left V 1 base short and J 5 bases short, with 7 bases between. The CDR3 contains 13 residues. CDR1 and CDR2 from the germline V gene are SGDLS and YYNGEE.

CDR3 loop: CASSFYSGTAYNEQFF. CDR3 in DNA: TGTGCCAGCAGCTTCTATTCCGGGACAGCCTACAATGAGCAGTTCTTC. V is TRBV7-9 and J is TRBJ2-1, with 7 bases lining up with TRBD1. The V and J ends lost 3 bases and 2 bases, in that order; junction bases with no gene match: 7. CDR3 length: 16 residues. CDR1 is SEHNR and CDR2 is FQNEAQ in the germline V gene (reference sequence).